This TCR beta chain was profiled in a study of blood T cells in healthy people across ages. Whole-study results and caveats: Older age went with lower TCR beta diversity per million T cells, in a roughly linear way.

Alongside a J-beta primer mix, a sample-barcoded 5' primer served in a second PCR lasting roughly 7 to 11 cycles. TCRdb independently ran MiXCR on the 5' RACE reads; one entry per CDR3 protein. Of 600,000 or so distinct CDR3 sequences in the sample, more than 45% were seen once. Remarks on this clonotype: Antigen specificity is unknown.

The germline V gene encodes CDR1 SGHTA and CDR2 FQGNSA. V lost 1 base, J lost 0 bases, and 7 bases lay in between. The CDR3 covers 16 residues. Whenever a sample was processed, at least 7 million PBMCs were isolated. The specimen was blood. This clonotype was obtained from an elderly man in good health. V usage is TRBV7-2 and J usage is TRBJ1-6; D is unresolved. Here the CDR3 reads CASSLVQSSYNSPLHF. Written as DNA, the CDR3 is TGTGCCAGCAGCTTAGTCCAGAGCTCCTATAATTCACCCCTCCACTTT.